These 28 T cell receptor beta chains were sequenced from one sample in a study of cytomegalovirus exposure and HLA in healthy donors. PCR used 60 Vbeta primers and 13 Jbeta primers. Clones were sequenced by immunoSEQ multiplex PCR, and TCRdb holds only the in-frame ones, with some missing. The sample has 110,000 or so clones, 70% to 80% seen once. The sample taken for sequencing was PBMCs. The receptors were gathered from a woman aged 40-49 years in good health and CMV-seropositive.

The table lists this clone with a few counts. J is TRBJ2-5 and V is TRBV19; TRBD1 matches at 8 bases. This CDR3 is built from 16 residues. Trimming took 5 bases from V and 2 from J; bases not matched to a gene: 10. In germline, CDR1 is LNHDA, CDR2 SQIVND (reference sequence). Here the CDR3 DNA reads TGTGCCAGTAGTGGGGGTTGGGGACAGGTTCAAGAGACCCAGTACTTC. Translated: CASSGGWGQVQETQYF.

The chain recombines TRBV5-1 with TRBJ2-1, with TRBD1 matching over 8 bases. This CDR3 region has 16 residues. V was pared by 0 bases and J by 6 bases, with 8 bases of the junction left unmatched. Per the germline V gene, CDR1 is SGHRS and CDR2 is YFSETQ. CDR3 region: CASSLGSGTGGNEQFF. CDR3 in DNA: TGCGCCAGCAGCTTGGGCTCTGGAACAGGGGGCAATGAGCAGTTCTTC.

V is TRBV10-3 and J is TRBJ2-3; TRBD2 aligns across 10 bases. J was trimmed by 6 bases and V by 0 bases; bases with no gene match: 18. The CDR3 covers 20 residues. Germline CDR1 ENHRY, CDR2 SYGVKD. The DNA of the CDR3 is TGTGCCATCAGTGAGTCGTTAGCGGGGGGACTGATGGGTAATACTGATACGCAGTATTTT. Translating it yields CAISESLAGGLMGNTDTQYF.

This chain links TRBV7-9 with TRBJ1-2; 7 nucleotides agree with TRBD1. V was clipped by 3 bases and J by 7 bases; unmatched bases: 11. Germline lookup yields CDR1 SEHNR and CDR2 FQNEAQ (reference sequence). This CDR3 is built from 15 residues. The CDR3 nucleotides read TGTGCCAGCAGCTTGGCAGGACAGGCGAACAGTGGCTACACCTTC. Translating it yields CASSLAGQANSGYTF.

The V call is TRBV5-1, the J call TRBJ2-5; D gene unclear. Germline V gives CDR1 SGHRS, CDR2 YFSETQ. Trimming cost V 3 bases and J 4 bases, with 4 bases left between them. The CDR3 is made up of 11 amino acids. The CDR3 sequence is CASSSLETQYF. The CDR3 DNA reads TGCGCCAGCAGCTCTTTAGAGACCCAGTACTTC.

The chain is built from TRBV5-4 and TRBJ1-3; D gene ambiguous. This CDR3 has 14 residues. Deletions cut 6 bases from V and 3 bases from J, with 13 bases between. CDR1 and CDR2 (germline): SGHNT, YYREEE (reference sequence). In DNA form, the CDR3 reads TGTGCCAGCAAAACGGCGGGATATGGAAACACCATATATTTT. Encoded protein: CASKTAGYGNTIYF.

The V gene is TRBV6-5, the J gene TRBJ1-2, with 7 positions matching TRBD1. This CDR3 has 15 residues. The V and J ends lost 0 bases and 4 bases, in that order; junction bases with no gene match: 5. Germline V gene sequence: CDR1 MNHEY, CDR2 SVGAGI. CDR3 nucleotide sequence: TGTGCCAGCAGTTACTCGGGGACAGACATCTATGGCTACACCTTC. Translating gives CASSYSGTDIYGYTF.

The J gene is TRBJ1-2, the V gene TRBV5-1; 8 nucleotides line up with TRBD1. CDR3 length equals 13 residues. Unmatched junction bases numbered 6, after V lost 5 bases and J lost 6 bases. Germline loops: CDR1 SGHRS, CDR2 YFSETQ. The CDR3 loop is CASRTTGGNGYTF. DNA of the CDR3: TGCGCCAGCAGAACAACAGGGGGAAATGGCTACACCTTC.

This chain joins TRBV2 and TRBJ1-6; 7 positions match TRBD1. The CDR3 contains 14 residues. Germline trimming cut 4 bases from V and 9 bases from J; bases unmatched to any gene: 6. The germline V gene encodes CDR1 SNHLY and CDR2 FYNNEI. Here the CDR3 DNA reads TGTGCCAGCAGTGGAGGACAGGCGCGTTCACCCCTCCACTTT. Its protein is CASSGGQARSPLHF.

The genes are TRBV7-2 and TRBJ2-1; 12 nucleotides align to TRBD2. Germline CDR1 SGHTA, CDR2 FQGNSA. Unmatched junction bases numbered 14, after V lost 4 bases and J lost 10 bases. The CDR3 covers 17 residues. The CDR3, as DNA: TGTGCCAGCAGCTACACCCTCGCTAGCGGGGGGGCCGGGGAGCAGTTCTTC. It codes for CASSYTLASGGAGEQFF.

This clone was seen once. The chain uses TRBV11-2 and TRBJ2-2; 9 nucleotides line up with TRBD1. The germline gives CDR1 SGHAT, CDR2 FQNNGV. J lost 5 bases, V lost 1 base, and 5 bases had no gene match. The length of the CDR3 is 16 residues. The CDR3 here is CASSLVAGQGTGELFF. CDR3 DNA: TGTGCCAGCAGCTTAGTGGCGGGACAGGGTACCGGGGAGCTGTTTTTT.

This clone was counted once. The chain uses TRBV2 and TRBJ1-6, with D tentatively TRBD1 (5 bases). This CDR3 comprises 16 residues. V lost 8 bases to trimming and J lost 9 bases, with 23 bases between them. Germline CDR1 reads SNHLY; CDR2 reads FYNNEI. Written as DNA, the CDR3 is TGTGCCAGCGCACAAGGACCGCCTCCCGGGGGTTCACCCCTCCACTTT. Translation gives CASAQGPPPGGSPLHF.

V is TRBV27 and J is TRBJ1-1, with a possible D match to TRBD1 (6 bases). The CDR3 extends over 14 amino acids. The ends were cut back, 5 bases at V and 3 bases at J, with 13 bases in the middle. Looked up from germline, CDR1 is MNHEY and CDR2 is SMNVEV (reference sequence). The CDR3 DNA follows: TGTGCCAGCAGTAGGGGGTTGGGGGACACTGAAGCTTTCTTT. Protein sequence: CASSRGLGDTEAFF.

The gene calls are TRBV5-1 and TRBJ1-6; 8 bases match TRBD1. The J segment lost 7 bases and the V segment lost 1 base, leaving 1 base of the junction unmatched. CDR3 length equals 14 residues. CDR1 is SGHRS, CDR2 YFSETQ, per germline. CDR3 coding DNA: TGCGCCAGCAGCTTGCAGGGGGCGAATTCACCCCTCCACTTT. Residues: CASSLQGANSPLHF.

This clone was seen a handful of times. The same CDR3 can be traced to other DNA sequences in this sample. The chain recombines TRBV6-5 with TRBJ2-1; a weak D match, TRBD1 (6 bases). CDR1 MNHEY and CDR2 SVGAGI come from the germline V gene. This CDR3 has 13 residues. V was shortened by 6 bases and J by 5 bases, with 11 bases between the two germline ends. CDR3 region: CASSWDTDNEQFF. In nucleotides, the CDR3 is TGTGCCAGCAGCTGGGACACGGACAATGAGCAGTTCTTC.

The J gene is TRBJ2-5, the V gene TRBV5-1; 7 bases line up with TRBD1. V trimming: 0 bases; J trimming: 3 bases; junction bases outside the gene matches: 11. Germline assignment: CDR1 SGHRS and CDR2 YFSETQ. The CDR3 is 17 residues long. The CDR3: CASSLGPTGDSEETQYF. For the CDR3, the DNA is TGCGCCAGCAGCTTGGGGCCCACCGGGGACAGTGAAGAGACCCAGTACTTC.

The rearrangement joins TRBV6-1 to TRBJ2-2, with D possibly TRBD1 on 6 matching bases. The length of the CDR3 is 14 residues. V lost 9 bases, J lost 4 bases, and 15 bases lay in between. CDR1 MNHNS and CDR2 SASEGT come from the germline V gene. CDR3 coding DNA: TGTGCCAGTAGATCTACAGGGATCACCGGGGAGCTGTTTTTT. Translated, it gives CASRSTGITGELFF.

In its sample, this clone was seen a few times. CDR3 loop: CASSWRVATEAFF. CDR3 coding DNA: TGTGCCAGCAGTTGGAGGGTGGCCACTGAAGCTTTCTTT. The genes are TRBV27 and TRBJ1-1; D gene unclear. V was shortened by 4 bases and J by 4 bases, with 10 bases between the two germline ends. CDR1 and CDR2 from the germline V gene are MNHEY and SMNVEV (reference sequence). The CDR3 length is 13 residues.

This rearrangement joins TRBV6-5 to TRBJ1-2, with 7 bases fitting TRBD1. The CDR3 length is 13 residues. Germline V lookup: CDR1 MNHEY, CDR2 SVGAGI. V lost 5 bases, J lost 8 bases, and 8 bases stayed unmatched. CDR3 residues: CASSQDRVGGYTF. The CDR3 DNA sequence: TGTGCCAGCAGTCAAGACAGGGTAGGAGGCTACACCTTC.

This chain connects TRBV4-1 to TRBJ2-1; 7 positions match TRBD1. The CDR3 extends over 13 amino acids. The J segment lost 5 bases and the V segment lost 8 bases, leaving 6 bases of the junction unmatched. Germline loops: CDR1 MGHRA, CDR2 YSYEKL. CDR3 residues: CASGQVMNNEQFF. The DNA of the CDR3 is TGCGCCAGCGGACAGGTGATGAACAATGAGCAGTTCTTC.

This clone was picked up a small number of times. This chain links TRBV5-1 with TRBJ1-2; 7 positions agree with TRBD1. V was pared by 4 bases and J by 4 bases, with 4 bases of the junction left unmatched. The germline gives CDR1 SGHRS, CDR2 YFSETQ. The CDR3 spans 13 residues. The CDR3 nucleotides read TGCGCCAGCAGCCTGACAGGGTTCTATGGCTACACCTTC. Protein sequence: CASSLTGFYGYTF.

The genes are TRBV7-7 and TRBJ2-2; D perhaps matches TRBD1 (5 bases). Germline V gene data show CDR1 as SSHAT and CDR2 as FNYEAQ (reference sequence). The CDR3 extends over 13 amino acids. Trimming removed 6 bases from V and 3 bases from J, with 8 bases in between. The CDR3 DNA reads TGTGCCAGCAGATCCAGGGACACCGGGGAGCTGTTTTTT. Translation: CASRSRDTGELFF.

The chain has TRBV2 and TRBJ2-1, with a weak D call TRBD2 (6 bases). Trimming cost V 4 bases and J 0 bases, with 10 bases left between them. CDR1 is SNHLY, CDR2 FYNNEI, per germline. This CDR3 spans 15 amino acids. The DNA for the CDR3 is TGTGCCAGCAGTGTATCCGGGAGCTCCTACAATGAGCAGTTCTTC. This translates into CASSVSGSSYNEQFF.

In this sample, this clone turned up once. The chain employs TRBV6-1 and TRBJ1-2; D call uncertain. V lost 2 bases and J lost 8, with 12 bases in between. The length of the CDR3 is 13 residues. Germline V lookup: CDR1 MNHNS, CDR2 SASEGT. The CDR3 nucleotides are TGTGCCAGCAGTGAATCTGTTAATGTGGGCTACACCTTC. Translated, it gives CASSESVNVGYTF.

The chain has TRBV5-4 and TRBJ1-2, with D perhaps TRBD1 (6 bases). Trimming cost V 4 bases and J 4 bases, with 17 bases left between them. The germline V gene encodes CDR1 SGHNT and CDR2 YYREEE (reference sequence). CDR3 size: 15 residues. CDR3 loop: CASSPISDSTYGYTF. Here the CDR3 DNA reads TGTGCCAGCAGCCCCATTTCGGACAGTACCTATGGCTACACCTTC.

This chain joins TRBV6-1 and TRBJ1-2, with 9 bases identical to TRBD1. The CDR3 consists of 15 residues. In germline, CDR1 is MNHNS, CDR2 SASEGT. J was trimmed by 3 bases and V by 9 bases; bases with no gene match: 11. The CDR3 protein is CASSSGQGSDYGYTF. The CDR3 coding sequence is TGTGCCAGTAGCTCGGGACAGGGAAGTGACTATGGCTACACCTTC.

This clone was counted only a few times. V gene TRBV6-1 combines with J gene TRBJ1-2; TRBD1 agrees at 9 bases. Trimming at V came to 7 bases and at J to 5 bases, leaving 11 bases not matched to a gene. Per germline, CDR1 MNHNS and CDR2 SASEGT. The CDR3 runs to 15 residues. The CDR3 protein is CASKGQGLQRYGYTF. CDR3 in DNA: TGTGCCAGCAAGGGACAGGGCCTCCAGAGGTATGGCTACACCTTC.

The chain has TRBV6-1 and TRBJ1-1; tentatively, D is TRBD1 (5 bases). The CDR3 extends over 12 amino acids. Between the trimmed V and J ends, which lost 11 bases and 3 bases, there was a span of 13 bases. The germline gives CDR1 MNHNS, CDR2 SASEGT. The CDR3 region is CALQVEHTEAFF. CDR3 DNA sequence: TGTGCCTTACAGGTGGAGCACACTGAAGCTTTCTTT.